Listed below are T cell receptor beta chains from one sample, sequenced in a study of cytomegalovirus exposure and HLA in healthy donors. Measured with immunoSEQ multiplex PCR; TCRdb has only the in-frame clones, and not every one. This sample has approximately 110,000 clones, with approximately 16% found just once. The sequencing input was PBMCs. These receptors originate from a female donor in good health and CMV-seronegative. Each CDR3 is given with its conserved first and last residue. A D gene is named only where the DNA matches it firmly. Some rows have no size entry. The others give once, few or many, or a class for an expanded clone.

cdr3_aa: CASSDRVNQPQHF
cdr3_nt: TGTGCCAGCTCGGACAGGGTTAATCAGCCCCAGCATTTT
d_call: TRBD1
j_call: TRBJ1-5
clone_size: few
v_call: TRBV2

cdr3_aa: CASSRTRNTEAFF
cdr3_nt: TGTGCCAGCAGCCGTACACGAAACACTGAAGCTTTCTTT
d_call: -
j_call: TRBJ1-1
clone_size: -
v_call: TRBV6-1

cdr3_aa: CASSLGTGIGEKLFF
cdr3_nt: TGTGCCAGCAGCTTGGGGACAGGGATCGGGGAAAAACTGTTTTTT
d_call: TRBD1
j_call: TRBJ1-4
clone_size: -
v_call: TRBV5-6

cdr3_aa: CASSPRSTSGGNYNEQFF
cdr3_nt: TGTGCCAGCAGCCCTCGATCGACTAGCGGGGGGAACTACAATGAGCAGTTCTTC
d_call: TRBD2
j_call: TRBJ2-1
clone_size: -
v_call: TRBV13

cdr3_aa: CAWIWGGVGQPQHF
cdr3_nt: TGTGCCTGGATTTGGGGGGGCGTGGGCCAGCCCCAGCATTTT
d_call: -
j_call: TRBJ1-5
clone_size: -
v_call: TRBV30

cdr3_aa: CASSLARRQKETQYF
cdr3_nt: TGTGCCAGCAGTTTGGCTAGACGGCAGAAAGAGACCCAGTACTTC
d_call: -
j_call: TRBJ2-5
clone_size: -
v_call: TRBV28

cdr3_aa: CASSYGGRGTHEQYF
cdr3_nt: TGTGCCAGCAGTTACGGGGGGAGAGGGACCCACGAGCAGTACTTC
d_call: -
j_call: TRBJ2-7
clone_size: -
v_call: TRBV6-5

cdr3_aa: CASSQGVRAGEDGYTF
cdr3_nt: TGTGCCAGCAGCCAGGGGGTGCGAGCAGGGGAGGATGGCTACACCTTC
d_call: TRBD1
j_call: TRBJ1-2
clone_size: -
v_call: TRBV2

cdr3_aa: CASSLLLTGRRETQYF
cdr3_nt: TGCGCCAGCAGCTTGCTACTGACAGGCCGGCGGGAGACCCAGTACTTC
d_call: -
j_call: TRBJ2-5
clone_size: -
v_call: TRBV5-1

cdr3_aa: CASSFRGAANYGYTF
cdr3_nt: TGTGCCAGCAGCTTTCGGGGGGCAGCTAACTATGGCTACACCTTC
d_call: -
j_call: TRBJ1-2
clone_size: -
v_call: TRBV13

cdr3_aa: CSVAGGQETQYF
cdr3_nt: TGCAGCGTTGCGGGGGGACAAGAGACCCAGTACTTC
d_call: TRBD2
j_call: TRBJ2-5
clone_size: few
v_call: TRBV29-1

cdr3_aa: CASSLGGGVVEQYF
cdr3_nt: TGTGCCAGCAGCTTAGGTGGAGGGGTCGTCGAGCAGTACTTC
d_call: -
j_call: TRBJ2-7
clone_size: -
v_call: TRBV11-3

cdr3_aa: CASSTRLAGELTGELFF
cdr3_nt: TGTGCCAGCAGTACCCGACTAGCGGGGGAGCTCACCGGGGAGCTGTTTTTT
d_call: TRBD2
j_call: TRBJ2-2
clone_size: few
v_call: TRBV11-3

cdr3_aa: CASSLSAGLAGAYEQYF
cdr3_nt: TGTGCCAGCAGCTTGTCAGCCGGACTAGCGGGGGCCTACGAGCAGTACTTC
d_call: TRBD2
j_call: TRBJ2-7
clone_size: few
v_call: TRBV11-2

cdr3_aa: CSVEEEGLVRGYTF
cdr3_nt: TGCAGCGTTGAAGAGGAGGGCTTGGTTAGGGGCTACACCTTC
d_call: -
j_call: TRBJ1-2
clone_size: -
v_call: TRBV29-1

cdr3_aa: CASSIENGGAARGYTF
cdr3_nt: TGTGCCAGTAGTATAGAAAACGGTGGGGCCGCGCGAGGCTACACCTTC
d_call: -
j_call: TRBJ1-2
clone_size: few
v_call: TRBV19

cdr3_aa: CATSNIWTSDYTGELFF
cdr3_nt: TGTGCCACCAGCAATATCTGGACTAGCGACTACACCGGGGAGCTGTTTTTT
d_call: TRBD2
j_call: TRBJ2-2
clone_size: few
v_call: TRBV15

cdr3_aa: CASTPAGGHGYTF
cdr3_nt: TGTGCCAGCACCCCCGCGGGAGGGCATGGCTACACCTTC
d_call: -
j_call: TRBJ1-2
clone_size: -
v_call: TRBV7-9

cdr3_aa: CASEAGAQGNTIYF
cdr3_nt: TGTGCCAGCGAGGCAGGGGCGCAAGGAAACACCATATATTTT
d_call: -
j_call: TRBJ1-3
clone_size: -
v_call: TRBV19

cdr3_aa: CAWTTGGQNIQYF
cdr3_nt: TGTGCCTGGACAACAGGGGGCCAAAACATTCAGTACTTC
d_call: TRBD1
j_call: TRBJ2-4
clone_size: -
v_call: TRBV30

cdr3_aa: CASSLGSQRYQYNEQFF
cdr3_nt: TGTGCCAGCAGCTTAGGGTCCCAGCGGTATCAATACAATGAGCAGTTCTTC
d_call: -
j_call: TRBJ2-1
clone_size: -
v_call: TRBV7-2

cdr3_aa: CASSFPGIGGYTF
cdr3_nt: TGTGCCAGCAGCTTCCCCGGGATTGGGGGCTACACCTTC
d_call: -
j_call: TRBJ1-2
clone_size: -
v_call: TRBV5-6

cdr3_aa: CASSQEIGTEAFF
cdr3_nt: TGTGCCAGCAGCCAAGAAATCGGCACTGAAGCTTTCTTT
d_call: -
j_call: TRBJ1-1
clone_size: few
v_call: TRBV4-2

cdr3_aa: CASRLMGQGAQNEQFF
cdr3_nt: TGTGCCAGCAGGCTGATGGGACAGGGGGCTCAGAATGAGCAGTTCTTC
d_call: TRBD1
j_call: TRBJ2-1
clone_size: -
v_call: TRBV13

cdr3_aa: CASSPSGSAMGEKLFF
cdr3_nt: TGTGCCAGCTCACCATCGGGGTCCGCAATGGGAGAAAAACTGTTTTTT
d_call: -
j_call: TRBJ1-4
clone_size: few
v_call: TRBV18

cdr3_aa: CASSRDREVQPQHF
cdr3_nt: TGTGCCAGTTCTAGGGACAGGGAAGTGCAGCCCCAGCATTTT
d_call: TRBD1
j_call: TRBJ1-5
clone_size: -
v_call: TRBV28

cdr3_aa: CASSLGLVVDF
cdr3_nt: TGTGCCAGCAGCCTAGGACTCGTGGTGGATTTT
d_call: -
j_call: TRBJ2-3
clone_size: few
v_call: TRBV21-1

cdr3_aa: CASSWKTGVGETQYF
cdr3_nt: TGCGCCAGCAGCTGGAAGACAGGGGTTGGAGAGACCCAGTACTTC
d_call: TRBD1
j_call: TRBJ2-5
clone_size: few
v_call: TRBV5-1

cdr3_aa: CASSLQGLSGNTIYF
cdr3_nt: TGTGCCAGCAGTTTACAGGGCCTCTCTGGAAACACCATATATTTT
d_call: -
j_call: TRBJ1-3
clone_size: -
v_call: TRBV28

cdr3_aa: CASSSGTGSTDTQYF
cdr3_nt: TGTGCCAGCAGCTCCGGGACAGGTAGCACAGATACGCAGTATTTT
d_call: TRBD1
j_call: TRBJ2-3
clone_size: few
v_call: TRBV5-4

cdr3_aa: CASVHPTEGAGYGYTF
cdr3_nt: TGTGCCAGCGTTCATCCTACAGAGGGGGCGGGATATGGCTACACCTTC
d_call: TRBD1
j_call: TRBJ1-2
clone_size: few
v_call: TRBV28

cdr3_aa: CASSLGPTVNTEAFF
cdr3_nt: TGTGCCAGCAGCTTGGGACCAACAGTGAACACTGAAGCTTTCTTT
d_call: -
j_call: TRBJ1-1
clone_size: -
v_call: TRBV5-5